One and the same sample provided the 8 T cell receptor beta chains below, sequenced in a study of blood T cells in healthy people across ages. Combining a sample-barcoded 5' primer with a J-beta primer mix, a second PCR ran for roughly 6 to 12 cycles. TCRdb re-analysed the 5' RACE reads in MiXCR, keeping a single row per CDR3 protein. Counted here are about 290,000 distinct CDR3 sequences, 25% to 30% occurring once; the ten biggest clones make up 25% to 30%. The source material was blood. The origin of the receptors is a woman in her seventies in good health.

With regard to this clonotype: This may come from a read error, since a much larger clone is one base off. The chain carries TRBV27 and TRBJ2-5, with D possibly being TRBD1 (5 bases). CDR3 length: 16 amino acids. Germline V gene data show CDR1 as MNHEY and CDR2 as SMNVEV (reference sequence). The V gene lost 6 bases and the J gene lost 5 bases, with 22 bases spanning the gap. The CDR3 region is CASSPGFLLGVETQYF. DNA of the CDR3: TGTGCCAGCAGCCCCGGATTTCTATTAGGGGTGGAGACCCAGTACTTC.

This clonotype appeared a few times. The chain employs TRBV7-8 and TRBJ2-3; perhaps TRBD1 as D (6 bases). The CDR3 has 14 residues. V was clipped by 6 bases and J by 2 bases, with 12 bases between them. Germline CDR1 is SGHVS and CDR2 is FQNEAQ. CDR3 in amino acids: CASSWGTSTDTQYF. The CDR3 DNA is TGTGCCAGCAGTTGGGGGACATCCACAGATACGCAGTATTTT. The full variable domain, completed using reference TRBV7-8 and TRBJ2-3, is GAGVSQSPRYKVAKRGQDVALRCDPISGHVSLFWYQQALGQGPEFLTYFQNEAQLDKSGLPSDRFFAERPEGSVSTLKIQRTQQEDSAVYLCASSWGTSTDTQYFGPGTRLTVL.

The V and J genes are TRBV6-5 and TRBJ2-1; no reliable D call. The CDR3 is 13 amino acids. V was clipped by 6 bases and J by 6 bases, with 12 bases between them. Germline CDR1 is MNHEY and CDR2 is SVGAGI. This CDR3 is CASRGIVANEQFF. The CDR3 DNA is TGTGCCAGCAGGGGGATAGTGGCCAATGAGCAGTTCTTC.

V is TRBV4-3 and J is TRBJ2-3, with 7 bases that match TRBD2. CDR3 size: 18 residues. V gave up 4 bases and J gave up 1 base; unmatched junction bases: 14. Germline lookup yields CDR1 LGHNA and CDR2 YSLEER. The CDR3 DNA follows: TGCGCCAGCAGCCCCCAGAGTACGAGCGGGGCCCGCACAGATACGCAGTATTTT. It encodes CASSPQSTSGARTDTQYF.

This sequence joins TRBV20-1 and TRBJ1-2; perhaps TRBD1 as D (5 bases). Germline V gives CDR1 DFQATT, CDR2 SNEGSKA (reference sequence). Trimming pared 4 bases from V and 6 bases from J, leaving 9 bases between. CDR3 length: 11 residues. This CDR3 reads CSATEGHGYTF. The CDR3 DNA sequence: TGCAGTGCTACCGAGGGGCATGGCTACACCTTC.

This clonotype was seen a few times. V and J are TRBV4-1 and TRBJ1-6; 8 bases line up with TRBD1. V dropped 4 bases and J dropped 8; count of bases not matched to a gene: 10. The CDR3 runs 16 residues. Germline V gene sequence: CDR1 MGHRA, CDR2 YSYEKL. CDR3 protein: CASSPDRGGYHSPLHF. CDR3 nucleotide sequence: TGCGCCAGCAGCCCAGACAGGGGCGGCTACCATTCACCCCTCCACTTT.

The V call is TRBV20-1, the J call TRBJ2-5; 7 bases are shared with TRBD1. The V gene end was trimmed by 6 bases and the J gene end by 4 bases; junction bases not matched to a gene: 8. The germline gives CDR1 DFQATT, CDR2 SNEGSKA (reference sequence). The CDR3 is 13 residues long. The DNA of the CDR3 is TGCAGTGCCGGACAGGCGTATTCAGAGACCCAGTACTTC. It is translated as CSAGQAYSETQYF.

The chain carries TRBV29-1 and TRBJ1-4; D ambiguous. Germline V gene data show CDR1 as SQVTM and CDR2 as ANQGSEA. The CDR3 consists of 13 residues. Trimming cost V 7 bases and J 3 bases, with 12 bases left between them. This CDR3 reads CSASRTPNEKLFF. CDR3 DNA: TGCAGCGCGTCACGGACGCCTAATGAAAAACTGTTTTTT.